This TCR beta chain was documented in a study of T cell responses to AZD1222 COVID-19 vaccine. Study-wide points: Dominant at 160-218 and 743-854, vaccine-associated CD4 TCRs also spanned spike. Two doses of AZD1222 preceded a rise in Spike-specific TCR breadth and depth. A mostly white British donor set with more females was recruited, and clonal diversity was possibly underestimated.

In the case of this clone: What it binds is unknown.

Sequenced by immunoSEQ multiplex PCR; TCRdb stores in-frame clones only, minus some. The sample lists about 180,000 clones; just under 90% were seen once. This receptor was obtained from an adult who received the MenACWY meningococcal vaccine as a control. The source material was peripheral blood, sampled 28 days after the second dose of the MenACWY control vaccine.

DNA of the CDR3: TGCGCCAGCAGCTTGGGGCAGCTCGGGGCCCAGTACTTC. This gives the protein CASSLGQLGAQYF. The chain employs TRBV5-1 and TRBJ2-5; perhaps TRBD2 as D (5 bases). The CDR3 runs to 13 residues. The germline V gene has CDR1 SGHRS and CDR2 YFSETQ. The V end was cut by 0 bases, the J end by 9 bases, with 12 bases between.